This T cell receptor (beta chain) was sequenced during a study of breast tumors, draining lymph nodes, adjacent tissues. The V segment lost 5 bases and the J segment 6 bases; nucleotides outside the gene matches: 7. The CDR3 is made up of 14 amino acids. In regard to this clonotype: The antigen remains undetermined.

MiXCR, applied by TCRdb to the multiplex PCR reads, yields one record per CDR3 protein. Found here are 50,000 to 65,000 distinct CDR3 sequences, under 45% of them singletons; the top ten hold over 9.5%. The study's findings and limits: That most tumor T cells come from lymph nodes remained unproven. Compared with basal-like, luminal-like tumors shared significantly more repertoire with nontumor tissue. Tumor TCR diversity was below lymph nodes but above nontumor tissue. Data fit most tumor T cells coming from lymph node, expanding in tumor.

The chain uses TRBV12-3 or TRBV12-4 and TRBJ2-7; 10 bases map to TRBD1. Sequencing used breast tumor tissue. The sequence was collected from a female donor with breast cancer. Some clones in this sample may be carry-over from other donors' samples. CDR3 in amino acids: CASSRTGGLGEQYF. CDR3 DNA sequence: TGTGCCAGCAGTAGGACAGGGGGGCTCGGCGAGCAGTACTTC.